These 32 T cell receptor beta chains were sequenced from one sample in a study of radiation and T cells in renal cell carcinoma. TCRdb's copy holds only in-frame clones and misses some; the assay was immunoSEQ multiplex PCR. In the table there are about 9,000 clones, 63% of which are singletons. Treatment meaning: 15 Gy SBRT to primary tumor, nephrectomy 4 weeks later. Here the sequenced sample was tumor tissue, taken from a patient whose treatment included radiotherapy and nephrectomy. The receptors shown here come from a woman aged 45-65 years with renal cell carcinoma.

This clone appeared a few times. The chain recombines TRBV15 with TRBJ1-5; D perhaps matches TRBD1 (5 bases). CDR1 and CDR2 (germline): LNHNV, YYDKDF (reference sequence). The V end was cut by 0 bases, the J end by 7 bases, with 13 bases between. There are 15 residues in the CDR3. The CDR3 reads CATSRDLGEGQPQHF. The CDR3 DNA sequence: TGTGCCACCAGCAGAGATTTGGGGGAAGGACAGCCCCAGCATTTT.

The chain combines TRBV7-2 with TRBJ2-2; D may be TRBD1 (7 bases). Trimming took off 0 bases at V and 5 bases at J, with 19 bases between the two ends. Per germline, CDR1 SGHTA and CDR2 FQGNSA. The CDR3 length is 18 residues. The CDR3 region is CASSLAPGGGAGTGELFF. The CDR3 nucleotides read TGTGCCAGCAGCTTAGCCCCTGGAGGGGGCGCTGGGACCGGGGAGCTGTTTTTT. Drawing the rest from reference TRBV7-2 and TRBJ2-2, the complete variable domain is GAGVSQSPSNKVTEKGKDVELRCDPISGHTALYWYRQSLGQGLEFLIYFQGNSAPDKSGLPSDRFSAERTGGSVSTLTIQRTQQEDSAVYLCASSLAPGGGAGTGELFFGEGSRLTVL.

The table lists this clone with a few counts. As DNA, the CDR3 is TGTGCCAGCATGACGGAGTTCTCCGGGGAGCTGTTTTTT. Its protein product is CASMTEFSGELFF. The V call is TRBV28, the J call TRBJ2-2; D unclear. The CDR3 extends over 13 amino acids. In germline, CDR1 is MDHEN, CDR2 SYDVKM. Between the trimmed V and J ends, which lost 7 bases and 6 bases, there was a span of 12 bases.

In the case of this clone: A junction boundary mismatches the germline segment, possibly from a read error. V and J are TRBV5-6 and TRBJ2-5; 11 nucleotides agree with TRBD2. Per the germline V gene, CDR1 is SGHDT and CDR2 is YYEEEE. This CDR3 region has 12 residues. CDR3 sequence: CASSLRLAGGNF. Here the CDR3 DNA reads TGTGCCAGCAGCTTGAGGCTAGCGGGGGGCAACTTC. The whole variable domain, filled in from reference TRBV5-6 and TRBJ2-5, reads DAGVTQSPTHLIKTRGQQVTLRCSPKSGHDTVSWYQQALGQGPQFIFQYYEEEERQRGNFPDRFSGHQFPNYSSELNVNALLLGDSALYLCASSLRLAGGNFGPGTRLLVL.

The chain uses TRBV27 and TRBJ2-7; D may correspond to TRBD1 or TRBD2 (5 bases each). Germline V gene sequence: CDR1 MNHEY, CDR2 SMNVEV (reference sequence). The CDR3 loop spans 15 amino acids. V lost 2 bases and J 2 bases, leaving 13 bases between the germline ends. The CDR3 region is CASSLLSPGPYEQYF. In DNA form, the CDR3 reads TGTGCCAGCAGTTTACTTTCCCCGGGACCCTACGAGCAGTACTTC.

This chain connects TRBV9 to TRBJ2-5, with TRBD2 matching 11 bases. Germline V gene data show CDR1 as SGDLS and CDR2 as YYNGEE. V shed 4 bases and J 5 bases; nucleotides not matched to a gene: 10. The CDR3 loop spans 16 amino acids. Here the CDR3 reads CASSTRPSGGKETQYF. CDR3 in DNA: TGTGCCAGCAGCACCAGACCTAGCGGGGGGAAGGAGACCCAGTACTTC. The whole variable domain, filled in from reference TRBV9 and TRBJ2-5, reads DSGVTQTPKHLITATGQRVTLRCSPRSGDLSVYWYQQSLDQGLQFLIQYYNGEERAKGNILERFSAQQFPDLHSELNLSSLELGDSALYFCASSTRPSGGKETQYFGPGTRLLVL.

This clone showed up just a few times. V is TRBV4-3 and J is TRBJ2-3; D is undetermined. This CDR3 is 17 amino acids long. In germline, CDR1 is LGHNA, CDR2 YSLEER. V dropped 4 bases and J dropped 0 bases, with 17 bases sitting between them. Here the CDR3 reads CASSPRGALSSTDTQYF. The CDR3 nucleotides read TGCGCCAGCAGCCCCCGTGGAGCGTTGTCTAGCACAGATACGCAGTATTTT.

This sequence joins TRBV19 and TRBJ2-1; D is perhaps TRBD2 (6 bases). The CDR3 loop spans 15 amino acids. Germline CDR1 is LNHDA and CDR2 is SQIVND (reference sequence). V lost 5 bases and J lost 1, with 12 bases in between. CDR3 bases: TGTGCCAGTAGTTATCGAGGGAGGTCCTACAATGAGCAGTTCTTC. This translates into CASSYRGRSYNEQFF. The variable domain in full, with the rest retrieved from reference TRBV19 and TRBJ2-1, is DGGITQSPKYLFRKEGQNVTLSCEQNLNHDAMYWYRQDPGQGLRLIYYSQIVNDFQKGDIAEGYSVSREKKESFPLTVTSAQKNPTAFYLCASSYRGRSYNEQFFGPGTRLTVL.

This clone showed up just a few times. This chain uses TRBV9 with TRBJ2-7, with 10 bases identical to TRBD1. CDR1 SGDLS and CDR2 YYNGEE come from the germline V gene. V gave up 3 bases and J gave up 3 bases; unmatched junction bases: 3. This CDR3 has 14 amino acids. The CDR3 region is CASSARTGGYEQYF. CDR3 DNA sequence: TGTGCCAGCAGCGCCCGGACAGGGGGCTACGAGCAGTACTTC.

The V and J genes are TRBV7-2 and TRBJ2-1; D may be TRBD2 (6 bases). In germline, CDR1 is SGHTA, CDR2 FQGNSA. The CDR3 is 13 residues long. V was clipped by 0 bases and J by 6 bases, with 6 bases between them. CDR3 loop: CASSLARGNEQFF. CDR3 nucleotides: TGTGCCAGCAGCTTAGCGCGGGGCAATGAGCAGTTCTTC.

The CDR3 bases are TGTGCCAGCAGCGTCAGGGGCCAAGAGACCCAGTACTTC. Protein: CASSVRGQETQYF. The chain uses TRBV6-5 and TRBJ2-5; D possibly corresponds to TRBD1 (6 bases). V lost 6 bases to trimming and J lost 1 base, with 9 bases between them. The germline gives CDR1 MNHEY, CDR2 SVGAGI. The CDR3 spans 13 residues.

This clone was counted only a few times. V usage is TRBV29-1 and J usage is TRBJ2-1, with TRBD1 identical over 8 bases. The J segment lost 10 bases and the V segment lost 7 bases, leaving 12 bases of the junction unmatched. The CDR3 sequence is 13 residues long. Germline lookup yields CDR1 SQVTM and CDR2 ANQGSEA. CDR3 DNA sequence: TGCAGCGCAAACAGGGGGAGCGGTGGCGAGCAGTTCTTC. Protein product: CSANRGSGGEQFF.

This clone was counted a single time. The chain couples TRBV15 to TRBJ1-3, with D perhaps TRBD1 (6 bases). Germline V gene lookup returns CDR1 LNHNV and CDR2 YYDKDF (reference sequence). V lost 0 bases and J lost 6, with 12 bases in between. The CDR3 spans 15 residues. The CDR3 here is CATSRDKGVPNTIYF. The CDR3 coding sequence is TGTGCCACCAGCAGAGATAAGGGGGTTCCAAACACCATATATTTT.

V and J are TRBV2 and TRBJ1-4; a possible D gene is TRBD1 (6 bases). The CDR3 is 15 residues long. Germline V gene sequence: CDR1 SNHLY, CDR2 FYNNEI. V dropped 8 bases and J dropped 5 bases, with 18 bases sitting between them. CDR3: CASCPNGQGNEKLFF. The CDR3 nucleotides read TGTGCCAGCTGTCCCAACGGTCAGGGGAATGAAAAACTGTTTTTT.

This chain links TRBV19 with TRBJ1-5; D uncertain. The CDR3 spans 14 residues. Trimming removed 3 bases at V and 3 bases at J, with 9 bases between. Germline CDR1 LNHDA, CDR2 SQIVND (reference sequence). As DNA, the CDR3 is TGTGCCAGTAGTATTGTCAGCCACAATCAGCCCCAGCATTTT. Amino acids: CASSIVSHNQPQHF.

The chain is built from TRBV11-2 and TRBJ1-1; D ambiguous. There are 13 residues in the CDR3. V lost 6 bases and J 5 bases, leaving 13 bases between the germline ends. CDR1 is SGHAT and CDR2 is FQNNGV in the germline V gene. Here the CDR3 DNA reads TGTGCCAGCAGGGTGGTCGGGGAAACTGAAGCTTTCTTT. It encodes CASRVVGETEAFF.

The CDR3 nucleotides read TGTGCCTGGATAGGGGCGCGTGGGAATTACAATGAGCAGTTCTTC. It translates to CAWIGARGNYNEQFF. This chain joins TRBV30 and TRBJ2-1, with D possibly matching TRBD1 (5 bases). V was cut by 4 bases and J by 4 bases, with 17 bases left in between. The germline V gene has CDR1 GTSNPN and CDR2 SVGIG (reference sequence). The CDR3 has 15 residues.

The CDR3 is CASSGQTPEQYF. The DNA for the CDR3 is TGTGCCAGCAGTGGACAGACTCCCGAGCAGTACTTC. The V gene is TRBV2, the J gene TRBJ2-7, with D perhaps matching TRBD1 (5 bases). This CDR3 contains 12 residues. V lost 4 bases and J lost 6, with 10 bases in between. Germline V gene data show CDR1 as SNHLY and CDR2 as FYNNEI.

A remark on this clone: A far larger clone is a single base away, which makes a read error likely. V is TRBV7-2 and J is TRBJ2-4, with D possibly TRBD2 on 5 matching bases. The V end lost 5 bases, the J end lost 0 bases, and 20 bases lay between the germline ends. Germline V gene lookup returns CDR1 SGHTA and CDR2 FQGNSA. The CDR3 has 18 amino acids. The CDR3 loop reads CASSQDTGYSLAKNIQYF. In DNA, the CDR3 is TGTGCCAGCAGCCAAGATACGGGGTACAGCCTAGCCAAAAACATTCAGTACTTC.

The chain combines TRBV6-6 with TRBJ2-3, with D possibly TRBD2 on 6 matching bases. Trimming left V 2 bases short and J 0 bases short, with 9 bases between. The CDR3 spans 15 residues. CDR1 MNHNY and CDR2 SVGAGI come from the germline V gene (reference sequence). CDR3 in amino acids: CASSYGGGSTDTQYF. The CDR3 nucleotides read TGTGCCAGCAGTTACGGGGGAGGTAGCACAGATACGCAGTATTTT.

The chain has TRBV19 and TRBJ1-1, with D perhaps matching TRBD1 (6 bases). Trimming left V 6 bases short and J 1 base short, with 12 bases between. From germline, CDR1 is LNHDA and CDR2 SQIVND (reference sequence). CDR3 length: 14 residues. The CDR3 sequence is CASSHRDWNTEAFF. CDR3 in DNA: TGTGCCAGTAGCCACAGGGATTGGAACACTGAAGCTTTCTTT.

The V gene is TRBV4-1, the J gene TRBJ1-2; 9 bases align to TRBD1. Germline V lookup: CDR1 MGHRA, CDR2 YSYEKL. V was clipped by 0 bases and J by 3 bases; unmatched bases: 8. The CDR3 totals 17 residues. CDR3 nucleotides: TGCGCCAGCAGCCAAGATCTCGGGACAGGGATAGACTATGGCTACACCTTC. This sequence encodes CASSQDLGTGIDYGYTF.

The J gene is TRBJ2-7, the V gene TRBV9; 12 bases map to TRBD2. Germline values: CDR1 SGDLS, CDR2 YYNGEE. The CDR3 extends over 15 amino acids. Trimming at V came to 3 bases and at J to 2 bases, leaving 3 bases not matched to a gene. The CDR3 here is CASSARTSGTYEQYF. The CDR3 coding sequence is TGTGCCAGCAGCGCACGGACTAGCGGGACCTACGAGCAGTACTTC.

This clone was seen once. V gene TRBV28 combines with J gene TRBJ2-5, with 9 nucleotides matching TRBD1. The germline V gene encodes CDR1 MDHEN and CDR2 SYDVKM. The CDR3 sequence is 15 residues long. V gave up 4 bases and J gave up 1 base; unmatched junction bases: 4. The CDR3 loop reads CASSSGQGFQETQYF. The CDR3 nucleotides are TGTGCCAGCAGTTCGGGACAGGGCTTCCAAGAGACCCAGTACTTC.

The chain has TRBV6-5 and TRBJ2-7, with D hard to call. V lost 6 bases, J lost 3 bases, and 15 bases lay in between. The CDR3 totals 14 residues. From germline, CDR1 is MNHEY and CDR2 SVGAGI. CDR3 sequence (DNA): TGTGCCAGCAGCCAATATGGACGGGTCTACGAGCAGTACTTC. Protein product: CASSQYGRVYEQYF.

This clone has just one count. The chain has TRBV6-5 and TRBJ1-4; D is undetermined. V dropped 4 bases and J dropped 7 bases, with 16 bases sitting between them. Per the germline V gene, CDR1 is MNHEY and CDR2 is SVGAGI. The length of the CDR3 is 15 residues. CDR3 in amino acids: CASSSPGSKGEKLFF. DNA for the CDR3: TGTGCCAGCAGTTCCCCGGGTTCCAAAGGTGAAAAACTGTTTTTT.

The chain couples TRBV10-2 to TRBJ2-7, with 10 bases lining up with TRBD2. Germline values: CDR1 WSHSY, CDR2 SAAADI. This CDR3 is built from 14 residues. V lost 2 bases, J lost 3 bases, and 1 base stayed unmatched. CDR3 bases: TGCGCCAGCAGTGAGCCTAGCGGGGGCTACGAGCAGTACTTC. The encoded protein is CASSEPSGGYEQYF.

The rearrangement links TRBV4-3 to TRBJ2-7, with D perhaps assigned TRBD1 or TRBD2 (5 bases each). Trimming removed 1 base from V and 2 bases from J, with 12 bases in between. The CDR3 length is 15 residues. The germline V gene encodes CDR1 LGHNA and CDR2 YSLEER. CDR3 in amino acids: CASSQAGEGPYEQYF. CDR3 in DNA: TGCGCCAGCAGCCAAGCCGGAGAGGGGCCCTACGAGCAGTACTTC.

The rearrangement joins TRBV7-3 to TRBJ1-5, with D perhaps matching TRBD1 (5 bases). The CDR3 has 15 amino acids. Germline V gene lookup returns CDR1 SGHTA and CDR2 FQGTGA. Trimming removed 0 bases from V and 2 bases from J, with 8 bases in between. CDR3 protein: CASSLTTGGNQPQHF. The CDR3 DNA reads as TGTGCCAGCAGCTTAACGACGGGGGGCAATCAGCCCCAGCATTTT.

The chain uses TRBV5-1 and TRBJ2-7, with D possibly matching TRBD2 (6 bases). Deletions cut 6 bases from V and 3 bases from J, with 16 bases between. The CDR3 runs to 14 residues. The V gene's germline CDR1 is SGHRS and CDR2 YFSETQ. CDR3 sequence reads: CASKSGLGGYEQYF. DNA of the CDR3: TGCGCCAGCAAATCGGGTCTGGGGGGCTACGAGCAGTACTTC.

V is TRBV19 and J is TRBJ2-7; 8 bases are shared with TRBD1. The J segment lost 4 bases and the V segment lost 0 bases, leaving 2 bases of the junction unmatched. Per germline, CDR1 LNHDA and CDR2 SQIVND (reference sequence). The CDR3 spans 14 residues. The CDR3 region has the DNA TGTGCCAGTAGTATAGATCGACAGGGGTACGAGCAGTACTTC. Its protein product is CASSIDRQGYEQYF.

The chain couples TRBV5-1 to TRBJ2-5; D might be TRBD2 (6 bases). This CDR3 spans 16 amino acids. V lost 0 bases to trimming and J lost 0 bases, with 12 bases between them. Germline V gives CDR1 SGHRS, CDR2 YFSETQ. The CDR3 protein is CASSLEAGGNQETQYF. The DNA for the CDR3 is TGCGCCAGCAGCTTGGAAGCGGGCGGAAACCAAGAGACCCAGTACTTC.